The 25 T cell receptor beta chains listed next were all sequenced from one sample in a study of shared clonotypes between healthy human individuals. CD45RO-negative, CCR7-positively selected cells formed the naive CD8 fraction, excluding terminally differentiated effector memory CD45RA+ cells. Some clones are missing from TCRdb's copy, which holds only in-frame ones; the method was immunoSEQ multiplex PCR. This sample carries hundreds of thousands of clones, about 96% of them seen once, and the ten largest clones take approximately 0.1%. Sequencing used naive CD8+ T cells sorted from blood. These receptors were collected from a woman in her thirties in good health.

The chain recombines TRBV9 with TRBJ2-1; no clear D. The CDR3 loop spans 14 amino acids. Germline V gene sequence: CDR1 SGDLS, CDR2 YYNGEE. V was shortened by 0 bases and J by 4 bases, with 8 bases between the two germline ends. The chain's CDR3 is CASSVEWDYNEQFF. Written as DNA, the CDR3 is TGTGCCAGCAGCGTAGAATGGGATTACAATGAGCAGTTCTTC.

The chain joins TRBV13 to TRBJ2-7, with TRBD2 matching 8 bases. Germline V gives CDR1 PRHDT, CDR2 FYEKMQ (reference sequence). The trim removed 5 bases at V and 0 bases at J, leaving 6 bases unmatched. The CDR3 runs 15 residues. The CDR3 reads CASSGPAGDSYEQYF. CDR3 DNA sequence: TGTGCCAGCAGCGGGCCAGCGGGAGACTCCTACGAGCAGTACTTC. Together with reference TRBV13 and TRBJ2-7, the CDR3 gives the full variable domain: AAGVIQSPRHLIKEKRETATLKCYPIPRHDTVYWYQQGPGQDPQFLISFYEKMQSDKGSIPDRFSAQQFSDYHSELNMSSLELGDSALYFCASSGPAGDSYEQYFGPGTRLTVT.

V usage is TRBV2 and J usage is TRBJ2-7; D uncertain. Trimming pared 5 bases from V and 3 bases from J, leaving 11 bases between. Per germline, CDR1 SNHLY and CDR2 FYNNEI. This CDR3 spans 13 amino acids. The CDR3 loop reads CASSIEAGYEQYF. DNA for the CDR3: TGTGCCAGCAGTATCGAGGCTGGCTACGAGCAGTACTTC.

A single count supports this clone. CDR3: CASSPLGREAGDTQYF. The CDR3 coding sequence is TGTGCCAGCAGTCCCCTGGGGCGGGAGGCGGGGGATACGCAGTATTTT. The chain is built from TRBV28 and TRBJ2-3, with 8 positions matching TRBD2. Per germline, CDR1 MDHEN and CDR2 SYDVKM. V shed 5 bases and J 6 bases; nucleotides not matched to a gene: 13. The CDR3 consists of 16 residues.

The chain combines TRBV27 with TRBJ2-1; 9 bases align to TRBD2. CDR1 and CDR2 from the germline V gene are MNHEY and SMNVEV (reference sequence). V was pared by 6 bases and J by 8 bases, with 11 bases of the junction left unmatched. The CDR3 runs 15 residues. CDR3: CASSQGLAYSYEQFF. Written as DNA, the CDR3 is TGTGCCAGCAGCCAGGGACTAGCTTATTCCTATGAGCAGTTCTTC.

The chain has TRBV9 and TRBJ2-1; 12 positions match TRBD2. The CDR3 is 17 residues long. Germline V gene data show CDR1 as SGDLS and CDR2 as YYNGEE. The ends lost 3 bases at V and 7 bases at J; junction bases unmatched: 11. CDR3: CASSGGLAGKIGNEQFF. In nucleotides, the CDR3 is TGTGCCAGCAGCGGCGGACTAGCGGGAAAGATAGGGAATGAGCAGTTCTTC.

V is TRBV6-1 and J is TRBJ2-7, with TRBD1 as a possible D gene (6 bases). Germline V gene lookup returns CDR1 MNHNS and CDR2 SASEGT. Trimming shortened V by 3 bases and J by 2 bases, and 11 bases separated the two germline ends. The CDR3 is made up of 14 amino acids. The DNA for the CDR3 is TGTGCCAGCAGTGAGGGACACCCTACCTACGAGCAGTACTTC. Its translation is CASSEGHPTYEQYF.

This clone was counted once. This chain uses TRBV10-2 with TRBJ2-7; TRBD2 matches at 12 bases. Trimming took 10 bases from V and 3 from J; bases not matched to a gene: 7. This CDR3 is 14 amino acids long. In germline, CDR1 is WSHSY, CDR2 SAAADI. CDR3 DNA: TGCGCCACCGCACTAGCGGGAGGACTCTACGAGCAGTACTTC. Translation gives CATALAGGLYEQYF.

Concerning this clone itself: Other DNA sequences in the sample encode the same CDR3. The chain links TRBV27 to TRBJ1-1, with 8 bases matching TRBD1. There are 14 residues in the CDR3. Germline-derived CDR1 and CDR2 are MNHEY and SMNVEV (reference sequence). Germline trimming cut 4 bases from V and 2 bases from J; bases unmatched to any gene: 3. The CDR3 DNA reads TGTGCCAGCAGTTCAGGACAGGGAAACACTGAAGCTTTCTTT. Translating it yields CASSSGQGNTEAFF.

This chain joins TRBV6-1 and TRBJ1-5; D ambiguous. Germline assignment: CDR1 MNHNS and CDR2 SASEGT. The CDR3 is 14 residues long. Deletions cut 7 bases from V and 4 bases from J, with 14 bases between. CDR3 sequence: CASKSRADNQPQHF. The CDR3 DNA is TGTGCCAGCAAATCGAGGGCAGATAATCAGCCCCAGCATTTT.

With respect to this clone: Other DNA sequences within the sample encode an identical CDR3. V gene TRBV27 combines with J gene TRBJ2-7; D perhaps matches TRBD2 (6 bases). Per germline, CDR1 MNHEY and CDR2 SMNVEV (reference sequence). Deletions cut 6 bases from V and 4 bases from J, with 13 bases between. There are 13 residues in the CDR3. Here the CDR3 DNA reads TGTGCCAGCAGACCTGGGACTTCTTACGAGCAGTACTTC. Protein product: CASRPGTSYEQYF.

The V call is TRBV7-9, the J call TRBJ2-7; D unresolved. Trimming shortened V by 2 bases and J by 6 bases, and 8 bases separated the two germline ends. The CDR3 is 12 residues long. Germline loops: CDR1 SEHNR, CDR2 FQNEAQ (reference sequence). CDR3 loop: CASSLFETEQYF. The CDR3 DNA sequence: TGTGCCAGCAGCTTATTTGAGACCGAGCAGTACTTC.

The J gene is TRBJ2-5, the V gene TRBV28, with a weak D call TRBD1 (6 bases). There are 15 residues in the CDR3. Germline V gene data show CDR1 as MDHEN and CDR2 as SYDVKM. The ends were cut back, 6 bases at V and 2 bases at J, with 16 bases in the middle. The CDR3 nucleotides are TGTGCCAGCAGGAACCCCCCCGGACAGCAAGAGACCCAGTACTTC. Encoded protein: CASRNPPGQQETQYF.

J is TRBJ2-2 and V is TRBV4-1; tentative D call: TRBD1 (5 bases). The V and J ends lost 1 base and 5 bases respectively, with 11 bases between them. Germline loops: CDR1 MGHRA, CDR2 YSYEKL. CDR3 size: 15 residues. Here the CDR3 reads CASSQGGAPTGELFF. In nucleotides, the CDR3 is TGCGCCAGCAGCCAAGGGGGCGCCCCGACCGGGGAGCTGTTTTTT.

The CDR3 sequence: CASSSTLAGGQGNIQYF. The CDR3 nucleotides are TGCGCCAGCAGTTCGACACTAGCGGGAGGGCAGGGAAACATTCAGTACTTC. The V gene is TRBV5-1, the J gene TRBJ2-4; 13 bases fit TRBD2. Germline assignment: CDR1 SGHRS and CDR2 YFSETQ. V was pared by 5 bases and J by 6 bases, with 11 bases of the junction left unmatched. The CDR3 covers 17 residues.

The rearrangement uses TRBV19 and TRBJ2-2; 8 nucleotides match TRBD1. The CDR3 totals 14 residues. Germline V gives CDR1 LNHDA, CDR2 SQIVND (reference sequence). Trimming cost V 8 bases and J 6 bases; bases outside gene matches: 8. The CDR3 sequence is CASQTGDRAGELFF. CDR3 bases: TGTGCCAGTCAGACAGGGGATCGGGCCGGGGAGCTGTTTTTT.

The rearrangement uses TRBV4-1 and TRBJ2-1, with D unresolved. Germline CDR1 reads MGHRA; CDR2 reads YSYEKL. The CDR3 is 13 residues long. V was pared by 2 bases and J by 5 bases, with 7 bases between. The CDR3 DNA reads TGCGCCAGCAGCCAATTGCGAGACAATGAGCAGTTCTTC. Translated: CASSQLRDNEQFF.

Notes on this clone: The sample carries other DNA sequences with the same CDR3. This chain connects TRBV10-3 to TRBJ2-7, with unresolved D. Trimming left V 0 bases short and J 7 bases short, with 4 bases between. Germline V gene sequence: CDR1 ENHRY, CDR2 SYGVKD. The CDR3 is made up of 11 amino acids. CDR3 amino acids: CAISESSEQYF. In nucleotides, the CDR3 is TGTGCCATCAGTGAGTCGTCAGAGCAGTACTTC.

This chain uses TRBV5-6 with TRBJ2-7, with TRBD1 matching 9 bases. CDR3 length: 14 amino acids. Germline CDR1 reads SGHDT; CDR2 reads YYEEEE. Trimming removed 5 bases from V and 3 bases from J; junction bases left unmatched: 6. The CDR3 bases are TGTGCCAGCAGTTCCGGGACAGGGAACTACGAGCAGTACTTC. It is translated as CASSSGTGNYEQYF.

This clone has just a few counts. Other DNA sequences in this specimen translate into the identical CDR3. The gene calls are TRBV4-1 and TRBJ2-1; D uncertain. V was cut by 2 bases and J by 4 bases, with 0 bases left in between. This CDR3 contains 11 residues. CDR1 and CDR2 (germline): MGHRA, YSYEKL. CDR3 bases: TGCGCCAGCAGCCAATACAATGAGCAGTTCTTC. Protein: CASSQYNEQFF.

A single count supports this clone. As DNA, the CDR3 is TGTGCCAGTTCCCACAGGGGAAGGGTCGCTGAAGCTTTCTTT. It yields the protein CASSHRGRVAEAFF. The gene calls are TRBV19 and TRBJ1-1, with 7 bases aligning to TRBD1. The CDR3 spans 14 residues. Germline trimming cut 8 bases from V and 6 bases from J; bases unmatched to any gene: 12. From germline, CDR1 is LNHDA and CDR2 SQIVND (reference sequence).

CDR3 sequence reads: CASSPPGDRGHEQFF. As DNA, the CDR3 is TGTGCCAGCAGCCCACCCGGGGACAGGGGCCATGAGCAGTTCTTC. The chain recombines TRBV5-6 with TRBJ2-1; 10 nucleotides align to TRBD1. The CDR3 totals 15 residues. Trimming took 4 bases from V and 8 from J; bases not matched to a gene: 9. CDR1 and CDR2 from the germline V gene are SGHDT and YYEEEE.

The J gene is TRBJ1-6, the V gene TRBV27; 7 bases fit TRBD1. With 8 bases clipped from V and 6 bases from J, the junction kept 10 bases outside the gene matches. CDR1 and CDR2 from the germline V gene are MNHEY and SMNVEV (reference sequence). The CDR3 sequence is 15 residues long. This chain's CDR3 is CASGLEGAVNSPLHF. CDR3 DNA: TGTGCCAGCGGGCTTGAGGGGGCTGTTAATTCACCCCTCCACTTT.

The chain has TRBV30 and TRBJ2-1, with D unclear. This CDR3 has 14 residues. From germline, CDR1 is GTSNPN and CDR2 SVGIG (reference sequence). V dropped 1 base and J dropped 3 bases, with 10 bases sitting between them. The CDR3 protein is CAWSEGLGYNEQFF. In DNA, the CDR3 is TGTGCCTGGAGTGAAGGGCTAGGCTACAATGAGCAGTTCTTC. Variable domain in full (rest from reference TRBV30 and TRBJ2-1): SQTIHQWPATLVQPVGSPLSLECTVEGTSNPNLYWYRQAAGRGLQLLFYSVGIGQISSEVPQNLSASRPQDRQFILSSKKLLLSDSGFYLCAWSEGLGYNEQFFGPGTRLTVL.

V gene TRBV19 combines with J gene TRBJ1-4; D unresolved. Germline V gives CDR1 LNHDA, CDR2 SQIVND (reference sequence). The germline V and J ends were trimmed by 4 bases and 0 bases, with 12 bases remaining between them. CDR3 length: 16 amino acids. DNA for the CDR3: TGTGCCAGTAGTACCAAGGAGGCTGCAACTAATGAAAAACTGTTTTTT. This codes for CASSTKEAATNEKLFF. The entire variable domain, with the rest obtained from reference TRBV19 and TRBJ1-4, is as follows: DGGITQSPKYLFRKEGQNVTLSCEQNLNHDAMYWYRQDPGQGLRLIYYSQIVNDFQKGDIAEGYSVSREKKESFPLTVTSAQKNPTAFYLCASSTKEAATNEKLFFGSGTQLSVL.